A selection of T cell receptor beta chains follows, all from one sample in a study of blood T cells in healthy people across ages. One entry per CDR3 protein, called by TCRdb with MiXCR from the 5' RACE reads. The table records about 970,000 distinct CDR3 sequences, roughly 51% of them present only once. Sequenced input: blood. These receptors originate from a woman in her sixties in good health. CDR3s include the opening cysteine and the closing phenylalanine or tryptophan. A D gene is named only where the DNA matches it firmly. The size of a clone is reported for some rows only, either as once, few or many, or as a class for expanded clones.

TRBV7-6	-	-	TRBJ2-3	CASSLGSLTDTQYF	TGTGCCAGCAGCTTAGGTAGTTTAACAGATACGCAGTATTTT
TRBV11-2	-	once	TRBJ1-1	CASSHGAGYTEAFF	TGTGCCAGCAGCCACGGGGCCGGGTACACTGAAGCTTTCTTT
TRBV7-2	-	-	TRBJ1-5	CASSLEDALGGQPQHF	TGTGCCAGCAGCTTAGAAGACGCCTTAGGTGGGCAGCCCCAGCATTTT
TRBV10-3	-	-	TRBJ2-5	CAISAVREETQYF	TGTGCCATCAGTGCGGTGAGGGAAGAGACCCAGTACTTC
TRBV7-6	TRBD1	-	TRBJ2-3	CASTPGQGTDTQYF	TGTGCCAGCACGCCGGGACAGGGGACAGATACGCAGTATTTT
TRBV27	-	few	TRBJ2-5	CANQETQYF	TGTGCCAACCAAGAGACCCAGTACTTC
TRBV20-1	TRBD2	-	TRBJ2-7	CSAPSVGGKDEQYF	TGCAGTGCTCCGTCGGTGGGGGGGAAGGACGAGCAGTACTTC
TRBV14	TRBD1	-	TRBJ2-7	CASSRLQGVYEQYF	TGTGCCAGCAGCCGTCTACAGGGGGTCTACGAGCAGTACTTC
TRBV12-3/TRBV12-4	TRBD2	-	TRBJ2-5	CASSAGTSGRWGQETQYF	TGTGCCAGCAGTGCCGGGACTAGCGGGAGATGGGGCCAAGAGACCCAGTACTTC
TRBV6-1	-	once	TRBJ2-5	CASSEAHRNIGQYF	TGTGCCAGCAGTGAAGCCCACCGTAATATAGGGCAGTACTTC
TRBV29-1	TRBD1	-	TRBJ2-1	CSFPAGTGKDEQFF	TGCAGCTTCCCCGCCGGGACAGGGAAAGATGAGCAGTTCTTC
TRBV15	-	-	TRBJ2-3	CATSRAGRSTDTQYF	TGTGCCACCAGCAGAGCGGGGAGGAGCACAGATACGCAGTATTTT
TRBV4-1	TRBD2	many	TRBJ2-5	CASSPAGDPRETQYF	TGCGCCAGCAGCCCCGCGGGAGACCCCCGTGAGACCCAGTACTTC
TRBV5-5	-	-	TRBJ1-1	CASSLATAPNTEAFF	TGTGCCAGCAGCTTGGCGACCGCTCCGAACACTGAAGCTTTCTTT
TRBV20-1	TRBD1	-	TRBJ1-5	CSASQGGAVGNQPQHF	TGCAGTGCTAGTCAGGGGGGGGCGGTAGGCAATCAGCCCCAGCATTTT
TRBV20-1	TRBD2	-	TRBJ2-5	CSASPPGLAFETQYF	TGCAGTGCTAGTCCGCCGGGACTAGCATTCGAGACCCAGTACTTC
TRBV6-2/TRBV6-3	-	once	TRBJ1-2	CASSYGEGGYTF	TGTGCCAGCAGTTACGGGGAAGGAGGCTACACCTTC
TRBV5-5	-	-	TRBJ1-5	CASSLGSRGGNQPQHF	TGTGCCAGCAGCTTGGGCAGCAGGGGCGGCAATCAGCCCCAGCATTTT
TRBV27	-	-	TRBJ1-4	CASSFGGDGNEKLFF	TGTGCCAGCAGTTTTGGAGGGGATGGGAACGAAAAACTGTTTTTT
TRBV7-9	-	-	TRBJ2-4	CASSLGDFTTKNIQYF	TGTGCCAGCAGCTTAGGGGACTTCACTACGAAAAACATTCAGTACTTC
TRBV29-1	-	-	TRBJ2-3	CSVVLAGDTQYF	TGCAGCGTTGTACTAGCCGGAGATACGCAGTATTTT
TRBV5-1	-	-	TRBJ1-2	CASSLEPKGYGYTF	TGCGCCAGCAGCTTGGAGCCTAAGGGCTATGGCTACACCTTC
TRBV3-1	-	-	TRBJ2-5	CASSLVGIWETQYF	TGTGCCAGCAGCCTCGTGGGGATTTGGGAGACCCAGTACTTC
TRBV28	-	-	TRBJ2-2	CASSAGGKKVTGELFF	TGTGCCAGCAGTGCAGGGGGGAAAAAGGTCACCGGGGAGCTGTTTTTT